Following are 22 T cell receptor beta chains from one sample sequenced in a study of T-cell memory formation after mild COVID-19. MiXCR, run by TCRdb on the 5' RACE reads, gives a single entry per CDR3 protein. The repertoire holds around 450,000 distinct CDR3 sequences, with 20% as singletons. Sequencing input: PBMCs or a T cell subset sorted from them (not recorded which). Receptors were obtained from an adult woman who had mild COVID-19 (a few samples of this study predate the infection). Cell type and time point are not known.

This clonotype was picked up a small number of times. CDR3: CSARDLTRDSSAQYF. The CDR3 DNA reads as TGCAGTGCTAGAGATCTTACGCGGGACAGTTCCGCTCAGTACTTC. The chain has TRBV20-1 and TRBJ2-7; D perhaps matches TRBD1 (7 bases). Germline V gene data show CDR1 as DFQATT and CDR2 as SNEGSKA (reference sequence). This CDR3 comprises 15 residues. V was clipped by 0 bases and J by 10 bases, with 22 bases between them.

This clonotype was seen a few times. The chain recombines TRBV24-1 with TRBJ2-2; 10 bases are shared with TRBD1. V shed 8 bases and J 6 bases; nucleotides not matched to a gene: 5. The CDR3 sequence is 14 residues long. Germline loops: CDR1 KGHDR, CDR2 SFDVKD. The CDR3 protein is CATMGQGIAGELFF. As DNA, the CDR3 is TGTGCCACCATGGGACAGGGGATCGCCGGGGAGCTGTTTTTT.

This clonotype was counted between two and nine times. The V gene is TRBV4-3, the J gene TRBJ2-3, with D perhaps matching TRBD2 (5 bases). Germline V CDR1 and CDR2: LGHNA, YSLEER. The CDR3 is made up of 17 amino acids. Trimming stripped 0 bases from V and 0 bases from J, with 13 bases between. The chain's CDR3 is CASSQDRSAASTDTQYF. Here the CDR3 DNA reads TGCGCCAGCAGCCAAGATCGCTCAGCGGCTAGCACAGATACGCAGTATTTT.

The chain links TRBV20-1 to TRBJ2-1; 8 positions match TRBD2. J gave up 8 bases and V 1 base, and 16 bases lay outside the gene matches. Germline V lookup: CDR1 DFQATT, CDR2 SNEGSKA (reference sequence). This CDR3 region has 17 residues. Here the CDR3 DNA reads TGCAGTGCTAGAGTTCCCAGCGGGAGCGCTAGTGGCGATGAGCAGTTCTTC. Its translation is CSARVPSGSASGDEQFF.

The table lists this clonotype with a few counts. The V and J genes are TRBV5-1 and TRBJ1-4; D ambiguous. Germline assignment: CDR1 SGHRS and CDR2 YFSETQ. V dropped 2 bases and J dropped 7 bases, with 12 bases sitting between them. The CDR3 extends over 14 amino acids. This chain's CDR3 is CASSFGLEGEKLFF. The CDR3 DNA follows: TGCGCCAGCAGCTTTGGACTTGAGGGTGAAAAACTGTTTTTT.

V usage is TRBV7-9 and J usage is TRBJ1-1, with TRBD1 matching 9 bases. Germline values: CDR1 SEHNR, CDR2 FQNEAQ (reference sequence). With 5 bases clipped from V and 6 bases from J, the junction kept 10 bases outside the gene matches. CDR3 length equals 15 residues. The CDR3 DNA sequence: TGTGCCAGCAGCCCTTTGACAGGGGGTCGTCCTGAAGCTTTCTTT. Amino acids: CASSPLTGGRPEAFF.

The chain recombines TRBV5-1 with TRBJ2-7, with 7 nucleotides matching TRBD1. Germline CDR1 SGHRS, CDR2 YFSETQ. Losses at the gene ends were 4 bases for V and 4 bases for J; bases not matched to a gene: 14. There are 16 residues in the CDR3. The CDR3 loop is CASSPMGQLGDYEQYF. The CDR3 nucleotides are TGCGCCAGCAGCCCAATGGGACAGCTGGGGGATTACGAGCAGTACTTC.

The chain employs TRBV15 and TRBJ2-7; D gene uncertain. CDR1 and CDR2 (germline): LNHNV, YYDKDF (reference sequence). Between the trimmed V and J ends, which lost 1 base and 7 bases, there was a span of 14 bases. CDR3 size: 14 residues. CDR3 bases: TGTGCCACCAGCAGAGTGTTTGGGGTTCGAGAGCAGTACTTC. The encoded protein is CATSRVFGVREQYF.

As regards this clonotype: The CDR3 does not close with the conserved phenylalanine or tryptophan, likely indicating a read error. This chain connects TRBV7-6 to TRBJ2-1; 7 bases map to TRBD2. The V and J ends lost 0 bases and 6 bases, in that order; junction bases with no gene match: 8. Looked up from germline, CDR1 is SGHVS and CDR2 is FNYEAQ. This CDR3 region has 16 residues. CDR3 sequence: CASSLAGGSSVNEQFL. The CDR3 DNA reads as TGTGCCAGCAGCTTAGCGGGAGGGTCCTCTGTCAATGAGCAGTTCTTA.

The chain links TRBV28 to TRBJ1-6; tentatively, D is TRBD1 (5 bases). V was pared by 6 bases and J by 9 bases, with 15 bases between. CDR1 is MDHEN and CDR2 is SYDVKM in the germline V gene. CDR3 length equals 14 residues. The CDR3 region has the DNA TGTGCCAGCAGCCCACTGACAGCTTTTTCACCCCTCCACTTT. It specifies CASSPLTAFSPLHF.

This sequence joins TRBV29-1 and TRBJ2-2, with D uncertain. From germline, CDR1 is SQVTM and CDR2 ANQGSEA. The V end was cut by 3 bases, the J end by 3 bases, with 8 bases between. This CDR3 has 13 amino acids. CDR3 nucleotides: TGCAGCGTTGAGGCAGGTCACACCGGGGAGCTGTTTTTT. It is translated as CSVEAGHTGELFF.

J is TRBJ1-1 and V is TRBV6-1, with D maybe TRBD1 (6 bases). With 6 bases removed from V and 0 bases from J, the gap between germline ends came to 14 bases. This CDR3 contains 15 residues. Germline CDR1 reads MNHNS; CDR2 reads SASEGT. The CDR3: CASRAQGLVNTEAFF. In DNA form, the CDR3 reads TGTGCCAGCAGAGCCCAGGGGCTCGTGAACACTGAAGCTTTCTTT.

This chain uses TRBV3-1 with TRBJ2-6; D gene uncertain. Germline V CDR1 and CDR2: LGHDT, YNNKEL (reference sequence). The germline V and J ends were trimmed by 0 bases and 10 bases, with 19 bases remaining between them. CDR3 length: 17 residues. The chain's CDR3 is CASSQDSSQLFWNVLTF. CDR3 nucleotide sequence: TGTGCCAGCAGCCAAGATTCGAGTCAGCTTTTTTGGAACGTCCTGACTTTC.

The rearrangement joins TRBV6-5 to TRBJ1-1; perhaps TRBD1 as D (5 bases). V shed 8 bases and J shed 1 base, with 14 bases lying between them. Germline V lookup: CDR1 MNHEY, CDR2 SVGAGI. This CDR3 is 14 amino acids long. CDR3 DNA sequence: TGTGCCAGCCTAACCACGAGGGGGAACACTGAAGCTTTCTTT. Its protein is CASLTTRGNTEAFF.

This clonotype was observed a few times. V gene TRBV7-2 combines with J gene TRBJ2-1; TRBD2 aligns across 11 bases. CDR3 length equals 16 residues. The V segment lost 3 bases and the J segment 4 bases; nucleotides outside the gene matches: 5. Germline V gene lookup returns CDR1 SGHTA and CDR2 FQGNSA. The CDR3 region is CASSLSGTSGYNEQFF. Here the CDR3 DNA reads TGTGCCAGCAGCTTGTCCGGGACTAGCGGTTACAATGAGCAGTTCTTC.

There are a few counts of this clonotype. This chain joins TRBV20-1 and TRBJ1-6, with TRBD1 as a possible D gene (5 bases). Germline-derived CDR1 and CDR2 are DFQATT and SNEGSKA (reference sequence). CDR3 length: 13 residues. Trimming stripped 6 bases from V and 7 bases from J, with 13 bases between. In DNA, the CDR3 is TGCAGTGCGTCGGGGCAAGGGAATTCACCCCTCCACTTT. This codes for CSASGQGNSPLHF.

V is TRBV3-1 and J is TRBJ1-2, with 9 bases fitting TRBD1. Losses at the gene ends were 4 bases for V and 7 bases for J; bases not matched to a gene: 22. This CDR3 spans 19 amino acids. Germline V gives CDR1 LGHDT, CDR2 YNNKEL (reference sequence). CDR3 residues: CASSLRLRDRDILNGGYTF. The DNA for the CDR3 is TGTGCCAGCAGCCTACGCCTCCGGGACAGGGATATTCTTAATGGTGGCTACACCTTC.

The gene calls are TRBV29-1 and TRBJ2-7; TRBD2 aligns across 8 bases. The CDR3 sequence is 13 residues long. The V segment lost 3 bases and the J segment 5 bases; nucleotides outside the gene matches: 6. Germline loops: CDR1 SQVTM, CDR2 ANQGSEA. CDR3 residues: CSVEAGGGHEQYF. CDR3 sequence (DNA): TGCAGCGTTGAGGCGGGGGGTGGCCACGAGCAGTACTTC.

The genes are TRBV5-1 and TRBJ1-1; unclear D gene. The CDR3 contains 13 residues. Germline CDR1 and CDR2: SGHRS and YFSETQ. Trimming pared 2 bases from V and 3 bases from J, leaving 8 bases between. Written as DNA, the CDR3 is TGCGCCAGCAGCTTCGAAAGAGACACTGAAGCTTTCTTT. Translated, it gives CASSFERDTEAFF.

This clonotype appeared a few times. The gene calls are TRBV6-5 and TRBJ1-2, with 9 bases that match TRBD1. Germline assignment: CDR1 MNHEY and CDR2 SVGAGI. CDR3 length equals 14 residues. The trim removed 6 bases at V and 4 bases at J, leaving 6 bases unmatched. The CDR3 sequence is CASSYDRGSYGYTF. The CDR3 region has the DNA TGTGCCAGCAGCTATGACAGGGGGTCCTATGGCTACACCTTC.

A few counts support this clonotype. V usage is TRBV2 and J usage is TRBJ1-5, with unresolved D. The V end lost 4 bases, the J end lost 4 bases, and 11 bases lay between the germline ends. In germline, CDR1 is SNHLY, CDR2 FYNNEI. The CDR3 extends over 14 amino acids. In DNA, the CDR3 is TGTGCCAGCAGTGGGGCAGACCGAAATCAGCCCCAGCATTTT. This sequence encodes CASSGADRNQPQHF. The full variable domain, rest sourced from reference TRBV2 and TRBJ1-5, is EPEVTQTPSHQVTQMGQEVILRCVPISNHLYFYWYRQILGQKVEFLVSFYNNEISEKSEIFDDQFSVERPDGSNFTLKIRSTKLEDSAMYFCASSGADRNQPQHFGDGTRLSIL.

This clonotype was picked up a small number of times. The V call is TRBV7-9, the J call TRBJ1-1; no reliable D call. Germline CDR1 reads SEHNR; CDR2 reads FQNEAQ (reference sequence). The CDR3 has 15 amino acids. Trimming cost V 5 bases and J 2 bases, with 15 bases left between them. CDR3 sequence: CASSPPGAGNTEAFF. The DNA of the CDR3 is TGTGCCAGCAGCCCTCCGGGAGCGGGAAACACTGAAGCTTTCTTT.